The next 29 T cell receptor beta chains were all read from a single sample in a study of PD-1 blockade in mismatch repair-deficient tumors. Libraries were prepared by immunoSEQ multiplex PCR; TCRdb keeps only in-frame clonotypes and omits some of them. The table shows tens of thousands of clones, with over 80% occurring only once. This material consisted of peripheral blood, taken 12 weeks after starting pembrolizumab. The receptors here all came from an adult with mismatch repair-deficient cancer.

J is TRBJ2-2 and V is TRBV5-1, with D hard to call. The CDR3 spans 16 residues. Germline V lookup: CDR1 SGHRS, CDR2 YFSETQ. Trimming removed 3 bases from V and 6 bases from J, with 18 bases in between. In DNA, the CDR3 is TGCGCCAGCAGCTCTTGGCCAGGACCTACTTCCGGGGAGCTGTTTTTT. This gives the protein CASSSWPGPTSGELFF.

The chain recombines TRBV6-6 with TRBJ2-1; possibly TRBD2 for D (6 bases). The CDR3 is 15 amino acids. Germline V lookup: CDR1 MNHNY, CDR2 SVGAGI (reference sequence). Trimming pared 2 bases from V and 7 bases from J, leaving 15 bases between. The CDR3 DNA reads TGTGCCAGCAGTTACCTTACCCGGGACTTAAATGAGCAGTTCTTC. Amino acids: CASSYLTRDLNEQFF.

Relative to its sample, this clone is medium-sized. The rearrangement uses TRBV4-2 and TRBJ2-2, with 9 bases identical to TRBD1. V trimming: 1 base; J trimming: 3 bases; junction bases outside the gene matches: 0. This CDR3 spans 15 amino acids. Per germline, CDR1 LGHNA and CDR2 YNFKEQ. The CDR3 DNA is TGTGCCAGCAGCCAAGGGGACAGGGACACCGGGGAGCTGTTTTTT. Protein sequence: CASSQGDRDTGELFF.

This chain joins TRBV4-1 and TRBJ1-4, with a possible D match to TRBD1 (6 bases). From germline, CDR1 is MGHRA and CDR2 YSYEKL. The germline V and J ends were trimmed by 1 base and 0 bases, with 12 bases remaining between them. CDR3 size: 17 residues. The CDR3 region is CASSQGGGGATNEKLFF. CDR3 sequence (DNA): TGCGCCAGCAGCCAAGGAGGAGGGGGTGCAACTAATGAAAAACTGTTTTTT.

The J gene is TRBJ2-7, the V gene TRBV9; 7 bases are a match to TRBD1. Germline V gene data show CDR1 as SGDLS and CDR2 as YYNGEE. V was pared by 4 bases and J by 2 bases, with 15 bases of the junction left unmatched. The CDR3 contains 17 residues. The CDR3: CASSSSTDRVSPYEQYF. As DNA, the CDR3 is TGTGCCAGCAGCTCATCCACCGACAGGGTGTCACCCTACGAGCAGTACTTC. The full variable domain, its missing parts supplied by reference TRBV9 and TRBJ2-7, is DSGVTQTPKHLITATGQRVTLRCSPRSGDLSVYWYQQSLDQGLQFLIQYYNGEERAKGNILERFSAQQFPDLHSELNLSSLELGDSALYFCASSSSTDRVSPYEQYFGPGTRLTVT.

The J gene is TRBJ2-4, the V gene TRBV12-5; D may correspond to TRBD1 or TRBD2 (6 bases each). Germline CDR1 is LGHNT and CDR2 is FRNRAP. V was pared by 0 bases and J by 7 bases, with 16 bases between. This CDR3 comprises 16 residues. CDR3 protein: CASGLVRGQGINIQYF. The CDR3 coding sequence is TGTGCTAGTGGTTTGGTCCGGGGGCAGGGGATCAACATTCAGTACTTC.

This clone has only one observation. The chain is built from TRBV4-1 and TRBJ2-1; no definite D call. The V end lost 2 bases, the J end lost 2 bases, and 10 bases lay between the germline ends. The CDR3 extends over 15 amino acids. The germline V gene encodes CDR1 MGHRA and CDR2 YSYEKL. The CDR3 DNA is TGCGCCAGCAGCCAAAGGTGGCCCCCCTACAATGAGCAGTTCTTC. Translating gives CASSQRWPPYNEQFF.

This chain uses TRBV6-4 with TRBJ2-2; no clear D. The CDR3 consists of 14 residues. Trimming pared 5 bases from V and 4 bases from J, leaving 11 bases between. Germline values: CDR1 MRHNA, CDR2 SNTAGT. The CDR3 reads CASSSTEFTGELFF. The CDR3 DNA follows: TGTGCCAGCAGTTCGACCGAATTCACCGGGGAGCTGTTTTTT.

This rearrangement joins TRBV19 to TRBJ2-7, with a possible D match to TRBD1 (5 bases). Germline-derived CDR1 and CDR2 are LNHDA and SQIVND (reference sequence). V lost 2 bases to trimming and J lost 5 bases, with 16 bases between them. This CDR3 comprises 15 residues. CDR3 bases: TGTGCCAGTAGTATACAGGGAAAGAGATTGAACGAGCAGTACTTC. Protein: CASSIQGKRLNEQYF. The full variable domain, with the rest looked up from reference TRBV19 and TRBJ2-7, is DGGITQSPKYLFRKEGQNVTLSCEQNLNHDAMYWYRQDPGQGLRLIYYSQIVNDFQKGDIAEGYSVSREKKESFPLTVTSAQKNPTAFYLCASSIQGKRLNEQYFGPGTRLTVT.

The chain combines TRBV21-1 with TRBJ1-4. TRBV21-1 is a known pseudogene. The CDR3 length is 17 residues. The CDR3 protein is CASSEERYKVHNEKLFF. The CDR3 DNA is TGTGCCAGCAGCGAAGAACGCTACAAGGTGCATAATGAAAAACTGTTTTTT.

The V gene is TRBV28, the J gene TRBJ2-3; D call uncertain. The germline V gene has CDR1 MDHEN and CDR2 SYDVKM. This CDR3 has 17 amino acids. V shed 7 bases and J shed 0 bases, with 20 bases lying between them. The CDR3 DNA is TGTGCCAGCACTTCCTTCATAGAGTCCCCGAGCACAGATACGCAGTATTTT. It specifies CASTSFIESPSTDTQYF.

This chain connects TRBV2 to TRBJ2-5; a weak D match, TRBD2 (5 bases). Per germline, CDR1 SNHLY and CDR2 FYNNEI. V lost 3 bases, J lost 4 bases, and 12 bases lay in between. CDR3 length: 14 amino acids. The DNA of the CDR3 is TGTGCCAGCAGTGAGCGTAGCGAAACAGAGACCCAGTACTTC. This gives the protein CASSERSETETQYF. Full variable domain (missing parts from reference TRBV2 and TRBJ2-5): EPEVTQTPSHQVTQMGQEVILRCVPISNHLYFYWYRQILGQKVEFLVSFYNNEISEKSEIFDDQFSVERPDGSNFTLKIRSTKLEDSAMYFCASSERSETETQYFGPGTRLLVL.

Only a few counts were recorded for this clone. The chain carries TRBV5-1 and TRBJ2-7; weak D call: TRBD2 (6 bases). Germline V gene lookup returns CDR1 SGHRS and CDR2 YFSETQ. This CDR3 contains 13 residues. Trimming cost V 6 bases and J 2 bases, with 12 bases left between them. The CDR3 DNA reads TGCGCCAGCACGCGTCCGGGGGCCTACGAGCAGTACTTC. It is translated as CASTRPGAYEQYF.

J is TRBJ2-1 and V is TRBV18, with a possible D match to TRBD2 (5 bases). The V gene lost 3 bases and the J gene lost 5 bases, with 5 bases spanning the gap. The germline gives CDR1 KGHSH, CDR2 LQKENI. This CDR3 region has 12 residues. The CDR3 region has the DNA TGTGCCAGCTCACCGGGAGACAATGAGCAGTTCTTC. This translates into CASSPGDNEQFF.

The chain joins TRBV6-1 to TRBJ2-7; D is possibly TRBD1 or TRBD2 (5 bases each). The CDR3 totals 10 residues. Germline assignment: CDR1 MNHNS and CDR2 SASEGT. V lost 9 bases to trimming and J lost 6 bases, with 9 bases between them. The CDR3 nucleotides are TGTGCCAGGATAGGGACCGAGCAGTACTTC. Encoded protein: CARIGTEQYF.

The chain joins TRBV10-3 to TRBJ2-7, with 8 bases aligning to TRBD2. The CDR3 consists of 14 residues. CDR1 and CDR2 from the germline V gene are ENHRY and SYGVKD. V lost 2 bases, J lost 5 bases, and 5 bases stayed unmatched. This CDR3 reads CAISERGGDDEQYF. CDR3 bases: TGTGCCATCAGTGAGCGGGGGGGGGACGACGAGCAGTACTTC.

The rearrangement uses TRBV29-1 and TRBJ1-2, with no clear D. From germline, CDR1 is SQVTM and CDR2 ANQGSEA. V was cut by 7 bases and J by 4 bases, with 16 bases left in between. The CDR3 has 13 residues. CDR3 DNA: TGCAGCGCCGAAGAAGCCGACCGCTATGGCTACACCTTC. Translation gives CSAEEADRYGYTF. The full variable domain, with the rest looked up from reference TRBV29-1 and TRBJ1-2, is SAVISQKPSRDICQRGTSLTIQCQVDSQVTMMFWYRQQPGQSLTLIATANQGSEATYESGFVIDKFPISRPNLTFSTLTVSNMSPEDSSIYLCSAEEADRYGYTFGSGTRLTVV.

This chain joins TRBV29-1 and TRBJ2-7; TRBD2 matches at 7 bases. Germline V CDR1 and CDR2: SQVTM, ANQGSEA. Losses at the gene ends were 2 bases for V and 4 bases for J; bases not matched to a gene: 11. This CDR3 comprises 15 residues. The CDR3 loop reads CSVELAGVSGYEQYF. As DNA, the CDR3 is TGCAGCGTTGAACTGGCGGGAGTTAGTGGGTACGAGCAGTACTTC.

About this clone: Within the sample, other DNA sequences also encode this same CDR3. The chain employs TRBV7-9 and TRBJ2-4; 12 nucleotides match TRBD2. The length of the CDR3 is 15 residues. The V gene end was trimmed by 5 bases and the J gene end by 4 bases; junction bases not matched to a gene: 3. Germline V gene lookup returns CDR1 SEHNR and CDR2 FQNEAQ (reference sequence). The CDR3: CASSETSGRKNIQYF. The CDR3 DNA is TGTGCCAGCAGCGAGACTAGCGGGAGAAAAAACATTCAGTACTTC.

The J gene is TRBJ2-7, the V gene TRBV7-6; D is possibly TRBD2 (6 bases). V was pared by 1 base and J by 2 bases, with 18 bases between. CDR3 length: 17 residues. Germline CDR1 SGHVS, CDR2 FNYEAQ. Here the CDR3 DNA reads TGTGCCAGCAGCTTAGGCGGGGCGGCAGGGTCGGCCTACGAGCAGTACTTC. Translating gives CASSLGGAAGSAYEQYF.

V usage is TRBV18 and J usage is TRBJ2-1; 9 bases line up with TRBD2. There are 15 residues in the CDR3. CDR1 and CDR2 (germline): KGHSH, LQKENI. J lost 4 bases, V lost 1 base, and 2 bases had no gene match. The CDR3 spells CASSPRLAVYNEQFF. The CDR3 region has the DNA TGTGCCAGCTCACCACGACTAGCGGTTTACAATGAGCAGTTCTTC. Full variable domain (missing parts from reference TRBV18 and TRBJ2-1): NAGVMQNPRHLVRRRGQEARLRCSPMKGHSHVYWYRQLPEEGLKFMVYLQKENIIDESGMPKERFSAEFPKEGPSILRIQQVVRGDSAAYFCASSPRLAVYNEQFFGPGTRLTVL.

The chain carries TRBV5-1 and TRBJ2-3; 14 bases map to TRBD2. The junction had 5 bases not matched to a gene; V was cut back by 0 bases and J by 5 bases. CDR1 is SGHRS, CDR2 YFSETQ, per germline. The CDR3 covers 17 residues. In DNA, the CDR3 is TGCGCCAGCAGCTTGGGGGGACTAGCGGGAGCGGGAGATACGCAGTATTTT. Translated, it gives CASSLGGLAGAGDTQYF.

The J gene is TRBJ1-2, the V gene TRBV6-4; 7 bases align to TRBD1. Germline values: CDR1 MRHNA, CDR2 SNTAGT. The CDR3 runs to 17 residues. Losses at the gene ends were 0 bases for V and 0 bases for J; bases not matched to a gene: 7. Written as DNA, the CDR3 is TGTGCCAGCAGTGACTCGAAGGGGGCCGTCTCTAACTATGGCTACACCTTC. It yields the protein CASSDSKGAVSNYGYTF.

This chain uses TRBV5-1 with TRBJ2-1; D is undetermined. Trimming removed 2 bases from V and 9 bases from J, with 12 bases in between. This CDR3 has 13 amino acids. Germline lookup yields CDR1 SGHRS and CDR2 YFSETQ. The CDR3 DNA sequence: TGCGCCAGCAGCTTCCGGGCGTCGAGTGAGCAGTTCTTC. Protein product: CASSFRASSEQFF.

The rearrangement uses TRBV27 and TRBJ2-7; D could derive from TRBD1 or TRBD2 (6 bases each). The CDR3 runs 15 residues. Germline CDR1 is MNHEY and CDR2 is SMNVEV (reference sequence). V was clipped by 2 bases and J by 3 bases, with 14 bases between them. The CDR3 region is CASSLSGGRSYEQYF. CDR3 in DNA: TGTGCCAGCAGTTTAAGTGGGGGGCGAAGCTACGAGCAGTACTTC.

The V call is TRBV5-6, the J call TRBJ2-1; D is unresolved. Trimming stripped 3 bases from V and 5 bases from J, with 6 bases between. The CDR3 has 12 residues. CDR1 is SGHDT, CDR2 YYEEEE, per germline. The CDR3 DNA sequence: TGTGCCAGCAGCTCCGGACACAATGAGCAGTTCTTC. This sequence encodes CASSSGHNEQFF.

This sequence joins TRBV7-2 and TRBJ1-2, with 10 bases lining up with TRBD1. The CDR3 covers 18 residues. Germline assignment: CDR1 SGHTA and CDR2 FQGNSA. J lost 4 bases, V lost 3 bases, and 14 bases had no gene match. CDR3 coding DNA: TGTGCCAGCAGCTTGATGGTTGGGGGACAGGGGTTTGCCTATGGCTACACCTTC. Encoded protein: CASSLMVGGQGFAYGYTF.

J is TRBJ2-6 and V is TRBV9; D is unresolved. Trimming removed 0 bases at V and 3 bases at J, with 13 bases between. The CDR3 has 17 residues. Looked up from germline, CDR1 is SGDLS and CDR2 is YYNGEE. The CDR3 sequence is CASSVGGLVFGANVLTF. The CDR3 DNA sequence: TGTGCCAGCAGCGTAGGTGGTCTCGTCTTTGGGGCCAACGTCCTGACTTTC.

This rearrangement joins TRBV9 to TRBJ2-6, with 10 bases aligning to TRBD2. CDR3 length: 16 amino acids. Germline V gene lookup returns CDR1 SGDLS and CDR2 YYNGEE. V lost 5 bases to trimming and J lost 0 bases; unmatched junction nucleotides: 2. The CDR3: CASSSSGSSGANVLTF. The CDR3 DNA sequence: TGTGCCAGCAGTTCTAGCGGGAGCTCTGGGGCCAACGTCCTGACTTTC.